This T cell receptor beta chain was retrieved from a study of human T cells and chemical hapten exposure. Study-level results: Alopecia in all donors means immunity may differ from healthy individuals.

Only a few counts were recorded for this clonotype. Its antigen remains unknown. Attachment of unique molecular identifiers to individual cDNA molecules was performed in the library. TCRdb processed the RACE reads anew with MiXCR; each CDR3 protein has one entry. The data show about 340,000 distinct CDR3 sequences, 5.5% to 8% seen once. The CDR3 is 17 amino acids. Trimming cost V 4 bases and J 1 base; bases outside gene matches: 13. CDR1 and CDR2 from the germline V gene are MNHNY and SVGAGI (reference sequence). The time point: patch test 1, 2 weeks after DPC sensitization. The treatment was: therapeutic diphenylcyclopropenone sensitization with weekly scalp DPC.

The rearrangement uses TRBV6-6 and TRBJ2-7; 7 nucleotides match TRBD2. This sequence originates from a woman in her late teens or twenties with alopecia areata. Some clones in this sample may be carry-over from other donors' samples. Sequenced here: whole blood, sampled in connection with sensitization to the hapten diphenylcyclopropenone (DPC). The CDR3 DNA sequence: TGTGCCAGCAGTTCTCCCTTTTGGGCGGGGGTTTCCTACGAGCAGTACTTC. Translation: CASSSPFWAGVSYEQYF.